This T cell receptor (beta chain) was sequenced in a study of Ad26.COV2.S vaccination and SARS-CoV-2 variants. Produced via immunoSEQ multiplex PCR; TCRdb's table is partial and in-frame only. The sample shows fewer than 150,000 clones, approximately 90% of them seen only once. Points from the study as a whole: Higher spike-specific TCR breadth was found in vaccine recipients than in placebo recipients. The TCR breadth and depth analyses may have produced an underestimate of total T cell responses.

The CDR3 is made up of 16 amino acids. Comments on this clone: The antigen is unknown.

The sample in question was peripheral blood, obtained after recovery from COVID-19. This clonotype was sampled from a human donor who had recovered from COVID-19. This rearrangement joins TRBV21-1 to TRBJ2-7; TRBD2 was called by the table and not checked on the DNA. TRBV21-1 is tagged as a pseudogene. The CDR3 loop reads CASSKERSGSSYEQYF. The CDR3 region has the DNA TGTGCCAGCAGCAAAGAACGGTCCGGGAGCTCCTACGAGCAGTACTTC.